Following are 24 T cell receptor beta chains from one sample sequenced in a study of shared clonotypes between healthy human individuals. Cells designated naive CD8 were CD45RO-negative and were positively selected for CCR7, with terminally differentiated effector memory CD45RA+ cells excluded. This table comes from immunoSEQ multiplex PCR, and its TCRdb copy is limited to in-frame clones, with some not included. The table includes around 2,000,000 clones, 85% to 95% detected once. Sample: naive CD8+ T cells sorted from blood. These receptors all come from a man younger than 30 in good health.

In this sample, this clone turned up a few times. V usage is TRBV21-1 and J usage is TRBJ1-2. TRBV21-1 is classified as a pseudogene. The CDR3 sequence is 13 residues long. CDR3: CASSKVSGYGYTF. DNA of the CDR3: TGTGCCAGCAGCAAGGTTTCGGGGTATGGCTACACCTTC.

The chain combines TRBV6-4 with TRBJ2-5; D is ambiguous. Germline CDR1 reads MRHNA; CDR2 reads SNTAGT. V was trimmed by 7 bases and J by 5 bases, leaving 8 bases between them. The CDR3 totals 11 residues. CDR3 bases: TGTGCCAGCACCGACACGGAGACCCAGTACTTC. Translated: CASTDTETQYF.

V and J are TRBV5-6 and TRBJ2-1, with D maybe TRBD2 (6 bases). Germline CDR1 and CDR2: SGHDT and YYEEEE. The CDR3 loop spans 14 amino acids. V was clipped by 0 bases and J by 8 bases, with 12 bases between them. CDR3 in amino acids: CASSLGLLAYEQFF. The DNA for the CDR3 is TGTGCCAGCAGCTTGGGGCTACTAGCATATGAGCAGTTCTTC. Variable domain in full (rest from reference TRBV5-6 and TRBJ2-1): DAGVTQSPTHLIKTRGQQVTLRCSPKSGHDTVSWYQQALGQGPQFIFQYYEEEERQRGNFPDRFSGHQFPNYSSELNVNALLLGDSALYLCASSLGLLAYEQFFGPGTRLTVL.

The V and J genes are TRBV11-2 and TRBJ2-3, with no clear D. The V gene's germline CDR1 is SGHAT and CDR2 FQNNGV. V was trimmed by 5 bases and J by 5 bases, leaving 11 bases between them. This CDR3 contains 13 residues. CDR3 sequence: CASSPEVGDTQYF. For the CDR3, the DNA is TGTGCCAGCAGCCCCGAGGTGGGAGATACGCAGTATTTT.

J is TRBJ2-3 and V is TRBV15; TRBD2 agrees at 9 bases. V was clipped by 4 bases and J by 0 bases; unmatched bases: 5. In germline, CDR1 is LNHNV, CDR2 YYDKDF (reference sequence). The CDR3 consists of 16 residues. CDR3 nucleotides: TGTGCCACCAGCACTCCGACTAGCGGAAGCACAGATACGCAGTATTTT. This gives the protein CATSTPTSGSTDTQYF.

The chain carries TRBV6-1 and TRBJ2-7, with 7 bases identical to TRBD2. Germline loops: CDR1 MNHNS, CDR2 SASEGT. Trimming at V came to 1 base and at J to 2 bases, leaving 5 bases not matched to a gene. CDR3 length: 15 amino acids. As DNA, the CDR3 is TGTGCCAGCAGTGAAGGGATAGCGGGCGCCTACGAGCAGTACTTC. This gives the protein CASSEGIAGAYEQYF.

In DNA form, the CDR3 reads TGTGCCATCAGTGGGGGGACTAGCGGCATACAAGAGACCCAGTACTTC. Encoded protein: CAISGGTSGIQETQYF. V gene TRBV10-3 combines with J gene TRBJ2-5, with 11 bases fitting TRBD2. Trimming took 4 bases from V and 2 from J; bases not matched to a gene: 6. CDR3 length equals 16 residues. CDR1 and CDR2 (germline): ENHRY, SYGVKD.

This clone was picked up one time. This chain connects TRBV30 to TRBJ2-5, with D tentatively TRBD1 (6 bases). The CDR3 loop spans 14 amino acids. V gave up 4 bases and J gave up 4 bases, with 16 bases separating them. CDR1 GTSNPN and CDR2 SVGIG come from the germline V gene (reference sequence). The CDR3 sequence is CAWTEGVAGETQYF. The CDR3 DNA is TGTGCCTGGACCGAGGGGGTTGCGGGAGAGACCCAGTACTTC.

The gene calls are TRBV28 and TRBJ2-7, with 7 positions matching TRBD2. V was clipped by 4 bases and J by 3 bases; unmatched bases: 12. The CDR3 covers 16 residues. The V gene's germline CDR1 is MDHEN and CDR2 SYDVKM. CDR3 sequence: CASSSPSSGVNYEQYF. The CDR3 DNA reads TGTGCCAGCAGTTCCCCCTCTAGCGGAGTTAACTACGAGCAGTACTTC.

This chain joins TRBV5-4 and TRBJ2-1, with 10 nucleotides matching TRBD2. This CDR3 is built from 13 residues. CDR1 SGHNT and CDR2 YYREEE come from the germline V gene (reference sequence). After removal of 6 bases from V and 8 bases from J, the junction contained 5 bases not matched to a gene. The CDR3 sequence: CASKSSGGYEQFF. The CDR3 DNA sequence: TGTGCCAGCAAGTCTAGCGGGGGTTATGAGCAGTTCTTC.

The V and J genes are TRBV4-1 and TRBJ1-1, with 7 positions matching TRBD1. This CDR3 is 13 amino acids long. V shed 5 bases, J shed 10 bases, and the junction held 10 bases outside the gene matches. Germline V gene data show CDR1 as MGHRA and CDR2 as YSYEKL. CDR3: CASSSRGGFGAFF. Here the CDR3 DNA reads TGCGCCAGCAGCAGCAGGGGGGGTTTCGGAGCTTTCTTT.

There are a few counts of this clone. This sequence joins TRBV5-5 and TRBJ2-7; no definite D call. Trimming pared 0 bases from V and 5 bases from J, leaving 9 bases between. Germline V gene lookup returns CDR1 SGHKS and CDR2 YYEKEE (reference sequence). The CDR3 consists of 13 residues. CDR3 nucleotide sequence: TGTGCCAGCAGCTTGGCTTGGGGTAACGAGCAGTACTTC. Translating it yields CASSLAWGNEQYF.

This chain uses TRBV2 with TRBJ1-1; the D gene is possibly TRBD1 (6 bases). From germline, CDR1 is SNHLY and CDR2 FYNNEI. The CDR3 has 14 residues. V was cut by 0 bases and J by 8 bases, with 13 bases left in between. The CDR3 protein is CASSEAQGIPEAFF. The CDR3 DNA reads as TGTGCCAGCAGTGAAGCCCAGGGGATACCCGAAGCTTTCTTT.

The chain carries TRBV9 and TRBJ2-7; the D gene is possibly TRBD2 (5 bases). V was clipped by 4 bases and J by 2 bases, with 28 bases between them. The length of the CDR3 is 19 residues. Germline CDR1 is SGDLS and CDR2 is YYNGEE. The CDR3 reads CASSPHPPTDSLSAYEQYF. CDR3 DNA: TGTGCCAGCAGCCCCCACCCTCCGACGGACTCTCTTTCGGCCTACGAGCAGTACTTC.

This clone appeared once. This chain connects TRBV2 to TRBJ2-7; perhaps TRBD1 as D (5 bases). Trimming shortened V by 7 bases and J by 3 bases, and 7 bases separated the two germline ends. The V gene's germline CDR1 is SNHLY and CDR2 FYNNEI. The CDR3 is 11 residues long. The CDR3 reads CASMDNYEQYF. The CDR3 bases are TGTGCCAGCATGGACAACTACGAGCAGTACTTC.

This sequence joins TRBV25-1 and TRBJ2-3; 9 bases match TRBD1. The CDR3 is made up of 15 amino acids. V lost 2 bases to trimming and J lost 5 bases; unmatched junction nucleotides: 5. Germline V gives CDR1 MGHDK, CDR2 SYGVNS. The CDR3 reads CASSEPGQGLDTQYF. The CDR3 nucleotides read TGTGCCAGCAGTGAACCGGGACAGGGCCTAGATACGCAGTATTTT.

The rearrangement joins TRBV29-1 to TRBJ2-3; possibly TRBD1 or TRBD2 for D (5 bases each). The CDR3 spans 16 residues. V was trimmed by 5 bases and J by 4 bases, leaving 22 bases between them. Germline loops: CDR1 SQVTM, CDR2 ANQGSEA. The CDR3 nucleotides are TGCAGCGTTTCCCCGGGGCAGTTTTATGACGCAGATACGCAGTATTTT. Its translation: CSVSPGQFYDADTQYF.

The chain links TRBV27 to TRBJ1-4; no clear D. Between the trimmed V and J ends, which lost 6 bases and 0 bases, there was a span of 14 bases. The CDR3 contains 16 residues. Germline lookup yields CDR1 MNHEY and CDR2 SMNVEV (reference sequence). The chain's CDR3 is CASSPEVTATNEKLFF. In DNA form, the CDR3 reads TGTGCCAGCAGCCCCGAGGTGACGGCAACTAATGAAAAACTGTTTTTT.

The chain uses TRBV9 and TRBJ2-1; the D is unclear. V shed 0 bases and J shed 2 bases, with 12 bases lying between them. Germline CDR1 SGDLS, CDR2 YYNGEE. The CDR3 covers 16 residues. The CDR3 protein is CASSVADTPPYNEQFF. CDR3 DNA: TGTGCCAGCAGCGTAGCTGACACCCCCCCCTACAATGAGCAGTTCTTC.

The J gene is TRBJ2-7, the V gene TRBV4-1; D is possibly TRBD1 (6 bases). Germline V CDR1 and CDR2: MGHRA, YSYEKL. V was shortened by 4 bases and J by 3 bases, with 25 bases between the two germline ends. The CDR3 has 18 amino acids. The DNA for the CDR3 is TGCGCCAGCAGCCTACTTATATTAATACAGGGAACGAACTACGAGCAGTACTTC. Translated, it gives CASSLLILIQGTNYEQYF.

This clone occurred once. This sequence joins TRBV4-2 and TRBJ1-1; 9 positions match TRBD1. Germline values: CDR1 LGHNA, CDR2 YNFKEQ. The CDR3 sequence is 15 residues long. V lost 0 bases, J lost 4 bases, and 3 bases stayed unmatched. The CDR3 DNA reads as TGTGCCAGCAGCCAAGAACAGGGGGCTGGCACTGAAGCTTTCTTT. It specifies CASSQEQGAGTEAFF.

The rearrangement joins TRBV5-6 to TRBJ2-7; possible D gene TRBD1, 6 bases. The germline V gene has CDR1 SGHDT and CDR2 YYEEEE. The V end was cut by 2 bases, the J end by 2 bases, with 8 bases between. The CDR3 loop spans 13 amino acids. CDR3: CASSFSGAYEQYF. Written as DNA, the CDR3 is TGTGCCAGCAGCTTTTCAGGGGCCTACGAGCAGTACTTC.

The chain recombines TRBV7-6 with TRBJ2-5; possibly TRBD1 for D (5 bases). Germline V gene data show CDR1 as SGHVS and CDR2 as FNYEAQ. The CDR3 covers 13 residues. Trimming left V 5 bases short and J 5 bases short, with 12 bases between. CDR3: CASSPPGMETQYF. The CDR3 nucleotides read TGTGCCAGCAGCCCCCCAGGGATGGAGACCCAGTACTTC. Full variable domain (remainder filled in from reference TRBV7-6 and TRBJ2-5): GAGVSQSPRYKVTKRGQDVALRCDPISGHVSLYWYRQALGQGPEFLTYFNYEAQQDKSGLPNDRFSAERPEGSISTLTIQRTEQRDSAMYRCASSPPGMETQYFGPGTRLLVL.

About this clone itself: This sample includes further DNA sequences coding for the same CDR3. The J gene is TRBJ2-1, the V gene TRBV9; D may match TRBD1 or TRBD2 (6 bases each). This CDR3 is built from 12 residues. Germline V lookup: CDR1 SGDLS, CDR2 YYNGEE. V was cut by 3 bases and J by 8 bases, with 9 bases left in between. CDR3 residues: CASSAGGDEQFF. The CDR3 DNA reads as TGTGCCAGCAGCGCCGGGGGCGATGAGCAGTTCTTC.